The source of this T cell receptor (beta chain) is a study of cytomegalovirus exposure and HLA in healthy donors. The study, taken as a whole, reports: In a later analysis, compared with equally common non-associated chains, HLA-associated beta chains were more expanded. Later on, an analysis found that several of the most significant clusters appeared to be linked to common viral pathogens, which included parvovirus B19. As a later analysis showed, a missense DCLRE1C variant was linked to trimming of TCR beta V- and J-genes.

The CDR3 totals 17 residues. Losses at the gene ends were 0 bases for V and 5 bases for J; bases not matched to a gene: 9. The germline V gene encodes CDR1 SGHRS and CDR2 YFSETQ. Regarding this clone: The target antigen is unknown.

Use of 60 Vbeta and 13 Jbeta primers characterized the PCR. The data were produced by immunoSEQ multiplex PCR, yet TCRdb's version contains in-frame clones alone and is incomplete. This table has fewer than 150,000 clones, 80% appearing once. Sequencing used PBMCs. The chain couples TRBV5-1 to TRBJ2-3; 10 bases agree with TRBD1. The sequence derives from a young man in good health and CMV-seronegative. The CDR3 region is CASSLEGQGPLVDTQYF. The CDR3 nucleotides are TGCGCCAGCAGCTTGGAGGGACAGGGGCCACTAGTAGATACGCAGTATTTT.